The 32 T cell receptor beta chains given below trace back to one sample, sequenced in a study of technical replicates of blood from four donors. TCRdb's table, derived via immunoSEQ multiplex PCR, lists solely in-frame clones and lacks some. Of some 74,000 clones listed, about nine tenths are singletons. Sequenced sample: T cells isolated from PBMCs. Source of these receptors: a human donor in good health.

This clone was found a few times. The chain couples TRBV2 to TRBJ1-1; unclear D gene. Trimming removed 5 bases at V and 3 bases at J, with 10 bases between. The CDR3 consists of 13 residues. Germline CDR1 SNHLY, CDR2 FYNNEI. The CDR3 nucleotides are TGTGCCAGCAGTAAGGCAGCGGACACTGAAGCTTTCTTT. It encodes CASSKAADTEAFF.

The gene calls are TRBV9 and TRBJ1-5; D is ambiguous. The CDR3 totals 15 residues. Between the trimmed V and J ends, which lost 2 bases and 3 bases, there was a span of 12 bases. The germline V gene has CDR1 SGDLS and CDR2 YYNGEE. This chain's CDR3 is CASSVRGQYNQPQHF. The DNA of the CDR3 is TGTGCCAGCAGCGTGCGAGGGCAGTACAATCAGCCCCAGCATTTT. Together with reference TRBV9 and TRBJ1-5, the CDR3 gives the full variable domain: DSGVTQTPKHLITATGQRVTLRCSPRSGDLSVYWYQQSLDQGLQFLIQYYNGEERAKGNILERFSAQQFPDLHSELNLSSLELGDSALYFCASSVRGQYNQPQHFGDGTRLSIL.

The chain employs TRBV29-1 and TRBJ2-7; no clear D gene. Germline V gene lookup returns CDR1 SQVTM and CDR2 ANQGSEA. The germline V and J ends were trimmed by 8 bases and 3 bases, with 11 bases remaining between them. This CDR3 has 11 residues. CDR3 residues: CSSKNSYEQYF. As DNA, the CDR3 is TGCAGCTCCAAAAACAGCTACGAGCAGTACTTC.

V usage is TRBV18 and J usage is TRBJ2-7; no clear D. This CDR3 is built from 14 residues. The germline V and J ends were trimmed by 2 bases and 2 bases, with 10 bases remaining between them. CDR1 is KGHSH, CDR2 LQKENI, per germline. The CDR3, as DNA: TGTGCCAGCTCACCATTGGCCCATGCCTACGAGCAGTACTTC. Protein sequence: CASSPLAHAYEQYF.

J is TRBJ2-1 and V is TRBV4-1, with 9 nucleotides matching TRBD2. Germline-derived CDR1 and CDR2 are MGHRA and YSYEKL. The CDR3 is made up of 18 amino acids. V lost 0 bases and J lost 3; bases outside the gene matches: 9. CDR3: CASSQEGGWTSDYNEQFF. DNA of the CDR3: TGCGCCAGCAGCCAAGAAGGGGGCTGGACTAGCGACTACAATGAGCAGTTCTTC.

This clone has a single count. CDR3 region: CASSLAGGAQEKLFF. The CDR3 bases are TGTGCCAGCAGCTTGGCCGGGGGGGCGCAGGAAAAACTGTTTTTT. The chain links TRBV5-6 to TRBJ1-4; TRBD1 is a possible D gene (6 bases). Trimming took off 0 bases at V and 8 bases at J, with 14 bases between the two ends. The CDR3 has 15 residues. Looked up from germline, CDR1 is SGHDT and CDR2 is YYEEEE.

The rearrangement joins TRBV29-1 to TRBJ2-7; TRBD1 aligns across 8 bases. Germline V gene lookup returns CDR1 SQVTM and CDR2 ANQGSEA. The CDR3 loop spans 13 amino acids. Trimming took 8 bases from V and 3 from J; bases not matched to a gene: 9. The CDR3 here is CSYTGTGGYEQYF. The CDR3 nucleotides are TGCAGCTATACCGGGACAGGAGGCTACGAGCAGTACTTC.

The V gene is TRBV5-4, the J gene TRBJ1-3; possibly TRBD1 for D (6 bases). Germline loops: CDR1 SGHNT, CDR2 YYREEE (reference sequence). The CDR3 consists of 17 residues. V was cut by 1 base and J by 0 bases, with 14 bases left in between. The CDR3 is CASSLQKQGRSGNTIYF. The CDR3 DNA reads TGTGCCAGCAGCTTGCAAAAACAGGGCCGCTCTGGAAACACCATATATTTT. The full variable domain, completed using reference TRBV5-4 and TRBJ1-3, is ETGVTQSPTHLIKTRGQQVTLRCSSQSGHNTVSWYQQALGQGPQFIFQYYREEENGRGNFPPRFSGLQFPNYSSELNVNALELDDSALYLCASSLQKQGRSGNTIYFGEGSWLTVV.

The chain carries TRBV4-1 and TRBJ1-5, with D tentatively TRBD1 (5 bases). The CDR3 has 15 residues. Germline loops: CDR1 MGHRA, CDR2 YSYEKL. The V end was cut by 0 bases, the J end by 7 bases, with 13 bases between. CDR3 bases: TGCGCCAGCAGCCAAGAAGGAGGGGTCGGACAGCCCCAGCATTTT. Translation gives CASSQEGGVGQPQHF.

The V call is TRBV6-5, the J call TRBJ2-7; 9 bases align to TRBD1. The CDR3 is made up of 14 amino acids. CDR1 and CDR2 from the germline V gene are MNHEY and SVGAGI. V was clipped by 2 bases and J by 6 bases; unmatched bases: 5. This chain's CDR3 is CASSYLGQGREQYF. Here the CDR3 DNA reads TGTGCCAGCAGTTACCTCGGACAGGGGCGCGAGCAGTACTTC.

The chain uses TRBV4-1 and TRBJ2-7, with a possible D match to TRBD2 (6 bases). Germline assignment: CDR1 MGHRA and CDR2 YSYEKL. CDR3 length equals 16 residues. Trimming took off 4 bases at V and 2 bases at J, with 18 bases between the two ends. The CDR3 spells CASSREPGEAAYEQYF. As DNA, the CDR3 is TGCGCCAGCAGCCGGGAGCCGGGGGAGGCGGCCTACGAGCAGTACTTC.

The chain has TRBV5-4 and TRBJ2-1; TRBD2 might be the D (5 bases). Germline V gene sequence: CDR1 SGHNT, CDR2 YYREEE (reference sequence). CDR3 length: 15 amino acids. V dropped 3 bases and J dropped 6 bases, with 16 bases sitting between them. The CDR3 region is CASSSRLLSINEQFF. CDR3 nucleotide sequence: TGTGCCAGCAGCTCAAGACTATTATCCATCAATGAGCAGTTCTTC.

This chain connects TRBV30 to TRBJ2-7; 8 nucleotides agree with TRBD1. With 8 bases clipped from V and 3 bases from J, the junction kept 9 bases outside the gene matches. From germline, CDR1 is GTSNPN and CDR2 SVGIG (reference sequence). The CDR3 spans 13 residues. The CDR3 spells CARLDRGSYEQYF. The CDR3 DNA sequence: TGTGCCAGACTCGACAGGGGAAGCTACGAGCAGTACTTC.

The V and J genes are TRBV28 and TRBJ2-7, with 7 positions matching TRBD1. Losses at the gene ends were 5 bases for V and 2 bases for J; bases not matched to a gene: 3. The germline V gene encodes CDR1 MDHEN and CDR2 SYDVKM. The CDR3 is 13 residues long. The CDR3: CASSTQGAYEQYF. The CDR3 DNA reads TGTGCCAGCAGTACCCAGGGGGCCTACGAGCAGTACTTC.

The chain combines TRBV7-2 with TRBJ1-5, with TRBD1 as a possible D gene (6 bases). V lost 0 bases, J lost 3 bases, and 12 bases lay in between. The V gene's germline CDR1 is SGHTA and CDR2 FQGNSA. The CDR3 loop spans 16 amino acids. The CDR3 protein is CASSLAVGGANQPQHF. CDR3 DNA: TGTGCCAGCAGCTTAGCGGTGGGGGGGGCCAATCAGCCCCAGCATTTT.

In its sample, this clone was seen once. The CDR3 spells CASSQDWGAYEQYF. Here the CDR3 DNA reads TGCGCCAGCAGCCAAGACTGGGGGGCCTACGAGCAGTACTTC. This chain links TRBV4-3 with TRBJ2-7, with a tentative D call TRBD2 (6 bases). The CDR3 has 14 residues. V lost 0 bases and J 2 bases, leaving 8 bases between the germline ends. The germline CDR1 and CDR2 sequences are LGHNA and YSLEER.

The chain carries TRBV6-5 and TRBJ1-1, with 7 bases matching TRBD1. The CDR3 consists of 15 residues. Germline assignment: CDR1 MNHEY and CDR2 SVGAGI. Losses at the gene ends were 0 bases for V and 3 bases for J; bases not matched to a gene: 4. The CDR3 region is CASSYSQGMDTEAFF. The CDR3 DNA reads TGTGCCAGCAGTTACTCACAGGGGATGGACACTGAAGCTTTCTTT.

This clone was found once. This rearrangement joins TRBV2 to TRBJ1-2, with 7 bases aligning to TRBD1. There are 18 residues in the CDR3. Per the germline V gene, CDR1 is SNHLY and CDR2 is FYNNEI. Germline trimming cut 6 bases from V and 2 bases from J; bases unmatched to any gene: 18. The CDR3 region is CASSLTPRTETGNYGYTF. CDR3 sequence (DNA): TGTGCCAGCAGCCTCACCCCACGTACTGAGACAGGGAACTATGGCTACACCTTC.

V usage is TRBV27 and J usage is TRBJ2-5; 12 bases agree with TRBD1. Germline loops: CDR1 MNHEY, CDR2 SMNVEV (reference sequence). Trimming removed 3 bases from V and 4 bases from J; junction bases left unmatched: 6. The CDR3 covers 16 residues. The CDR3 spells CASSFAGQGAGETQYF. In DNA, the CDR3 is TGTGCCAGCAGTTTTGCGGGACAGGGGGCGGGAGAGACCCAGTACTTC.

The J gene is TRBJ1-1, the V gene TRBV4-3; D ambiguous. The CDR3 is made up of 13 amino acids. V was trimmed by 4 bases and J by 11 bases, leaving 17 bases between them. CDR1 and CDR2 from the germline V gene are LGHNA and YSLEER. In nucleotides, the CDR3 is TGCGCCAGCAGCCCAGAACCCACTCTCGAGGCTTTCTTT. This translates into CASSPEPTLEAFF.

The V call is TRBV19, the J call TRBJ1-1, with D unresolved. Germline V gene lookup returns CDR1 LNHDA and CDR2 SQIVND (reference sequence). This CDR3 has 13 amino acids. Trimming shortened V by 5 bases and J by 8 bases, and 15 bases separated the two germline ends. The CDR3 protein is CASSPEPGSEAFF. The CDR3 nucleotides are TGTGCCAGTAGTCCAGAGCCGGGGTCAGAAGCTTTCTTT.

V and J are TRBV6-6 and TRBJ1-5; D is unresolved. The CDR3 contains 13 residues. Per the germline V gene, CDR1 is MNHNY and CDR2 is SVGAGI (reference sequence). Trimming removed 8 bases from V and 5 bases from J, with 13 bases in between. Here the CDR3 DNA reads TGTGCCAGCGACACGGCCGGATATCAGCCCCAGCATTTT. Protein sequence: CASDTAGYQPQHF.

J is TRBJ2-7 and V is TRBV5-5, with D possibly TRBD2 on 6 matching bases. With 5 bases removed from V and 2 bases from J, the gap between germline ends came to 8 bases. This CDR3 spans 12 amino acids. Per the germline V gene, CDR1 is SGHKS and CDR2 is YYEKEE (reference sequence). The CDR3 nucleotides are TGTGCCAGCAGAGCGGGCGCCTACGAGCAGTACTTC. Amino acids: CASRAGAYEQYF.

V usage is TRBV4-3 and J usage is TRBJ2-1; a weak D match, TRBD1 (6 bases). The germline V gene has CDR1 LGHNA and CDR2 YSLEER. The CDR3 extends over 16 amino acids. Deletions cut 0 bases from V and 0 bases from J, with 9 bases between. CDR3 sequence reads: CASSQETGASYNEQFF. The CDR3 DNA sequence: TGCGCCAGCAGCCAAGAGACAGGAGCCTCCTACAATGAGCAGTTCTTC.

The chain has TRBV6-6 and TRBJ1-1; D remains unclear. Trimming shortened V by 5 bases and J by 3 bases, and 7 bases separated the two germline ends. The CDR3 is 12 amino acids. The germline V gene has CDR1 MNHNY and CDR2 SVGAGI (reference sequence). CDR3 sequence (DNA): TGTGCCAGCAGTAGAGCGCACACTGAAGCTTTCTTT. It encodes CASSRAHTEAFF.

This clone was detected once. The gene calls are TRBV18 and TRBJ1-5; 7 bases line up with TRBD1. CDR3 length: 14 residues. The junction had 2 bases not matched to a gene; V was cut back by 4 bases and J by 2 bases. CDR1 and CDR2 from the germline V gene are KGHSH and LQKENI. The CDR3 bases are TGTGCCAGCTCACACGGACAGGGCAATCAGCCCCAGCATTTT. Translation: CASSHGQGNQPQHF.

The rearrangement uses TRBV21-1 and TRBJ1-5; the DNA was not compared with TRBD1, the D call given in the table. TRBV21-1 is recorded as a pseudogene. This CDR3 spans 20 amino acids. CDR3 sequence: CASSIHQLPDRGVCNQPQHF. CDR3 in DNA: TGTGCCAGCAGCATACACCAACTCCCGGACAGGGGCGTATGCAATCAGCCCCAGCATTTT.

The chain joins TRBV4-1 to TRBJ2-7; D is unresolved. The CDR3 loop spans 13 amino acids. Trimming shortened V by 0 bases and J by 4 bases, and 7 bases separated the two germline ends. Germline CDR1 reads MGHRA; CDR2 reads YSYEKL. The CDR3 loop is CASSQDPLYEQYF. In DNA form, the CDR3 reads TGCGCCAGCAGCCAAGACCCTCTTTACGAGCAGTACTTC.

The chain employs TRBV7-9 and TRBJ2-7, with 10 bases lining up with TRBD2. The CDR3 is 16 amino acids. J was trimmed by 5 bases and V by 1 base; bases with no gene match: 8. In germline, CDR1 is SEHNR, CDR2 FQNEAQ (reference sequence). CDR3 region: CASSLGAGGPQHEQYF. CDR3 DNA: TGTGCCAGCAGCTTAGGAGCGGGAGGGCCGCAACACGAGCAGTACTTC.

CDR3 bases: TGTGCCAGCAGCCAAGGACTGGGACTAGCGGGGTACGAGCAGTACTTC. Protein sequence: CASSQGLGLAGYEQYF. The V call is TRBV4-2, the J call TRBJ2-7; TRBD2 aligns across 13 bases. Germline V gene data show CDR1 as LGHNA and CDR2 as YNFKEQ. V dropped 1 base and J dropped 4; count of bases not matched to a gene: 4. The CDR3 sequence is 16 residues long.

The chain employs TRBV2 and TRBJ1-2; D is perhaps TRBD1 (6 bases). This CDR3 has 14 residues. The ends were cut back, 6 bases at V and 6 bases at J, with 17 bases in the middle. CDR1 is SNHLY, CDR2 FYNNEI, per germline. The CDR3 sequence is CASSPGHHLDGYTF. The DNA of the CDR3 is TGTGCCAGCAGCCCGGGACACCATCTCGATGGCTACACCTTC.

This chain connects TRBV27 to TRBJ2-3; 10 bases line up with TRBD2. V gave up 2 bases and J gave up 0 bases; unmatched junction bases: 8. The germline V gene has CDR1 MNHEY and CDR2 SMNVEV (reference sequence). This CDR3 is built from 18 residues. The CDR3 protein is CASSLVAGGGASTDTQYF. CDR3 in DNA: TGTGCCAGCAGTTTAGTAGCGGGAGGAGGGGCGAGCACAGATACGCAGTATTTT.